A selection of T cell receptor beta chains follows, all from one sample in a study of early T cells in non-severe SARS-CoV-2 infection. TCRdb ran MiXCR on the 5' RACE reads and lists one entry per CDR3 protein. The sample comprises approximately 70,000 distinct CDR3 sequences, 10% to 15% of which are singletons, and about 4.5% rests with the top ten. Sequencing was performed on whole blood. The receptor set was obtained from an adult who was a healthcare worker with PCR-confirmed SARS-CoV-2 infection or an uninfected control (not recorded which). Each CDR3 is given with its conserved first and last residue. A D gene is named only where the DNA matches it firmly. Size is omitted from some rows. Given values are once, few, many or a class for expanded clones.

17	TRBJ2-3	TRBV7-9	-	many	TGTGCCAGCAGTTCGCTCCGGGTCCTTCAAGACGGGGATACGCAGTATTTT	CASSSLRVLQDGDTQYF
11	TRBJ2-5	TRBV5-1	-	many	TGCGCCAGCGGTACCTTAGAGACCCAGTACTTC	CASGTLETQYF
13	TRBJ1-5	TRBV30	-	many	TGTGCCTGGAGTGCCAGGGAATTGCAGCCCCAGCATTTT	CAWSARELQPQHF
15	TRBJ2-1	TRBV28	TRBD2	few	TGTGCCAGCAGAGACGCGGGAGGGCAGGGGAATGAGCAGTTCTTC	CASRDAGGQGNEQFF
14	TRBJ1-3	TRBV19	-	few	TGTGCCAGTAGTATCCGGGGGACGGGAAACACCATATATTTT	CASSIRGTGNTIYF
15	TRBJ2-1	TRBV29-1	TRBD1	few	TGCAGCGCAGCCTCCGGGACAGCCAACCAGATGGGGCAGTTCTTC	CSAASGTANQMGQFF
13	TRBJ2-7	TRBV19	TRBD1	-	TGTGCCAGTAGCCCAGACAGGGGCTACGAGCAGTACTTC	CASSPDRGYEQYF
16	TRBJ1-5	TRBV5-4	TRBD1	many	TGTGCCAGCAGCCCGGTCGAGGGGGCGCAAGGTCAGCCCCAGCATTTT	CASSPVEGAQGQPQHF
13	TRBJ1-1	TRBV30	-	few	TGTGCCTGGAGCAACAGCCTAAACACTGAAGCTTTCTTT	CAWSNSLNTEAFF
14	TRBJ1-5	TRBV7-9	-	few	TGTGCCAGCAGCTTAGAAGGTTTCGACAGGCCCCAGCATTTT	CASSLEGFDRPQHF
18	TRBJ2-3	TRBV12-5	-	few	TGTGCTAGTGGTTTGGTACCCCGGAGGGCCTCTAGCACAGATACGCAGTATTTT	CASGLVPRRASSTDTQYF
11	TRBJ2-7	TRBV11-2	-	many	TGTGCCAGCAGCTTAGTTAACGAGCAGTACTTC	CASSLVNEQYF
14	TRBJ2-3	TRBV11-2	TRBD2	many	TGTGCCAGCCGGCCCAGCGGGAGGGGAGATACGCAGTATTTT	CASRPSGRGDTQYF
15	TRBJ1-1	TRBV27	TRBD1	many	TGTGCCAGCAGTTCACCGGGACAGGGAGTATTTGAAGCTTTCTTT	CASSSPGQGVFEAFF
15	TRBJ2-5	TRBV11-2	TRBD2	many	TGTGCCAGCAGCTTAACGCTAGCGGGGCAAGAGACCCAGTACTTC	CASSLTLAGQETQYF
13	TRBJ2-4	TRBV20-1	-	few	TGCAGTGCTAGTTGGGGTCACAGGGACATTCAGTACTTC	CSASWGHRDIQYF
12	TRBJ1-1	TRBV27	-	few	TGTGCCAGCAGTTTAATTGGGGGGGAAGCTTTCTTT	CASSLIGGEAFF
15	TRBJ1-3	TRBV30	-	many	TGTGCCTGGAGGCACGGGAGAATTTCTGGAAACACCATATATTTT	CAWRHGRISGNTIYF
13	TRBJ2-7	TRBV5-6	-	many	TGTGCCAGCAGCTTTAGCGGCTCCTACGAGCAGTACTTC	CASSFSGSYEQYF
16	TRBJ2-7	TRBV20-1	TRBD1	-	TGCAGTGCTAGAGGCCCACGGGACAGGGGCTCTCTCGAGCAGTACTTC	CSARGPRDRGSLEQYF
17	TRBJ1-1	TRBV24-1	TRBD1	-	TGTGCCACCAGTGATTTTCCCCGGACAGGGCAGAACACTGAAGCTTTCTTT	CATSDFPRTGQNTEAFF
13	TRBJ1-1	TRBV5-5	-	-	TGTGCCAGCAGCTTCGGCAGGAACACTGAAGCTTTCTTT	CASSFGRNTEAFF
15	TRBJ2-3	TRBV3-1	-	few	TGTGCCAGCAGCCAAGAGGCCCTAAAAACAGATACGCAGTATTTT	CASSQEALKTDTQYF
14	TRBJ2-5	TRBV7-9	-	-	TGTGCCAGCAGCTTAGCCAGCGTGGGAGAGACCCAGTACTTC	CASSLASVGETQYF
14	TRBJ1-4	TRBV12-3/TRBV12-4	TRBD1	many	TGTGCCAGCAGGATTCAGGGGGATGGAGAAAAACTGTTTTTT	CASRIQGDGEKLFF
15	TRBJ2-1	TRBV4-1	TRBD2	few	TGCGCCAGCAGCCAAGACGGGGGGGACTACAATGAGCAGTTCTTC	CASSQDGGDYNEQFF
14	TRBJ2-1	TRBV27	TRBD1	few	TGTGCCAGCAGTTTTGGGGACAGTTACAATGAGCAGTTCTTC	CASSFGDSYNEQFF
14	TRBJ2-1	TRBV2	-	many	TGTGCCAGCAGGGGGGAGGACTCCTACAATGAGCAGTTCTTC	CASRGEDSYNEQFF
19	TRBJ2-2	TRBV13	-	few	TGTGCCAGCAGCTTAGATCCTACCGGCCGGGGATCGAACACCGGGGAGCTGTTTTTT	CASSLDPTGRGSNTGELFF
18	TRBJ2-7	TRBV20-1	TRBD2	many	TGCAGTGCGCCACCCACTAGCGGGGGGGGGAAGGGCTCCTACGAGCAGTACTTC	CSAPPTSGGGKGSYEQYF
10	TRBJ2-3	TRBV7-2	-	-	TGTGCCAGCAGCTCGGTTACGCAGTATTTT	CASSSVTQYF
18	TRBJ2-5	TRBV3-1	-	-	TGTGCCAGCAGCCAAGTAGGGGGAGGGACCAAGTTCCAAGAGACCCAGTACTTC	CASSQVGGGTKFQETQYF
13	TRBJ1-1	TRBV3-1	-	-	TGTGCCTCCCGGGCGGGGGGAATAACTGAAGCTTTCTTT	CASRAGGITEAFF
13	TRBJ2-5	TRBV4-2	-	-	TGTGCCAGCAGCCAAGCCTCAAGAGAGACCCAGTACTTC	CASSQASRETQYF
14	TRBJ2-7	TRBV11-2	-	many	TGTGCCAGCAGCTTAGGATTCAGTAACCTCGAGCAGTACTTC	CASSLGFSNLEQYF
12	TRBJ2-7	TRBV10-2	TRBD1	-	TGCGCCAGCGGACGACAGGGGAACGAGCAGTACTTC	CASGRQGNEQYF
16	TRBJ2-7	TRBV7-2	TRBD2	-	TGTGCCAGCAGCATGGTACTAGCGGGAGCAGTGTACGAGCAGTACTTC	CASSMVLAGAVYEQYF
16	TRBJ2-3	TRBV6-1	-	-	TGTGCCAGCAGTGAAGCGCGGCAGGGCCGCACAGATACGCAGTATTTT	CASSEARQGRTDTQYF
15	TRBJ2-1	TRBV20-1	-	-	TGCAGTGCTACAAACTCGTGGGGCACGGTCAGAGAGCAGTTCTTC	CSATNSWGTVREQFF
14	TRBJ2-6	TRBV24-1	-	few	TGTGCCACCGGGACGGCCTCTGGGGCCAACGTCCTGACTTTC	CATGTASGANVLTF
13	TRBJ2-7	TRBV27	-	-	TGTGCCAGCAGTTCCAGGGCCCGCTACGAGCAGTACTTC	CASSSRARYEQYF
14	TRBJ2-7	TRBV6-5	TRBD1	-	TGTGCCAGCACCCGATCACAGGGGGCGACAGAGCAGTACTTC	CASTRSQGATEQYF
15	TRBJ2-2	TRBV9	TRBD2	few	TGTGCCAGCAGCGTAGCTCGAGCGGGAGCCGGGGAGCTGTTTTTT	CASSVARAGAGELFF